Below, one T cell receptor beta chain is given with its context. In this sample, this clonotype turned up many times. The antigen this receptor binds is unknown. Per-base quality was not reported, and no clone a single base away is much larger than it. This sample was included in a study of T-cell reconstitution after alpha-beta-depleted transplantation in children (TCRdb year 2016). For the study in its entirety: Using TCR repertoire profiling, the study quantitatively followed how T-cell immune reconstitution unfolded in children after TCRalphabeta/CD19-depleted allogeneic hematopoietic cell transplantation. The study at large found these results: Hyperexpanded clone frequencies declined over subsequent months; after one year, T-cell counts and TCRbeta diversity were mostly attributed to newly produced T cells. The high TCRbeta diversity at day 60 in some patients was ascribed to recipient T cells and intrathymic progenitors that had survived conditioning. Apparently early alphabetaT-cell count recovery about two months after transplant reportedly relied on only several hundred rapidly expanded clones derived from non-depleted graft cells.

Receptor amplification or capture employed PCR. The data were produced on an Illumina HiSeq 2500. TCR library preparation used molecular barcoding, with unique molecular identifiers applied to normalize quantification of the TCRbeta repertoire. Using fastp at Q25 and MiXCR, TCRdb reprocessed the public reads and kept productive beta chains. Every CDR3 protein is listed once, alongside the most common genes and DNA of its rows. For this sample the table gives 250,000 to 300,000 distinct CDR3 sequences, of which roughly 7.8% were detected only once. The biggest ten clones account for approximately 9% of the sample. Per the germline V gene (reference sequence), SEHNR is the CDR1 and FQNEAQ is the CDR2. Reading from cysteine to phenylalanine, the CDR3 counts 17 amino acids. This entry keeps only the CDR3 DNA: 51 bases, framed from base 1. Trimming takes 2 bases off V and 6 bases off J; junction bases not matched to a gene: 9.

The treatment or condition label on this specimen signifies: allogeneic hematopoietic cell transplantation with graft depleted of TCRalphabeta T cells and CD19 B cells. The transplant recipients were children given TCRalphabeta/CD19-depleted allogeneic hematopoietic cell grafts. This chain joins TRBV7-9 to TRBJ2-3; 12 central nucleotides agree with TRBD2. The sample in question was peripheral blood, obtained 360 days after TCRalphabeta/CD19-depleted stem cell transplant. This clonotype originated in a female patient aged 2-15 years who had a stem cell transplant for Fanconi anemia, so the T cells may come from the graft donor. The CDR3 protein: CASSLSASGGVPDTQYF. The nucleotide sequence is given as TGTGCCAGCAGCTTAAGTGCTAGCGGGGGGGTTCCGGATACGCAGTATTTT.